One sample yielded the 32 T cell receptor beta chains listed below, sequenced in a study of blood T cell repertoires in COVID-19 (TCRdb year 2020). Libraries were prepared through the immunoSEQ multiplex PCR assay. TCRdb mirrors the immuneACCESS table, restricted to in-frame sequences. Some clones are absent from its copies; in checked studies, under half trace to an unresolved V gene, and the reason for the others is unknown. This sample is represented by 140,000 or so clones; about 84% of them were singletons. The ten largest clonotypes hold roughly 1.7% of the sample. What was sequenced was PBMCs or T cells enriched from blood (not recorded which). The source of these receptors is a woman between 18 and 30 years old who had been exposed to COVID-19.

The chain links TRBV5-1 to TRBJ2-5, with TRBD1 matching 7 bases. V shed 5 bases, J shed 2 bases, and the junction held 6 bases outside the gene matches. Per germline, CDR1 SGHRS and CDR2 YFSETQ. The CDR3 has 14 residues. The CDR3, as DNA: TGCGCCAGCAGTTACCAGGGGGATCAAGAGACCCAGTACTTC. Its translation: CASSYQGDQETQYF.

This clone occurred a few times. V gene TRBV28 combines with J gene TRBJ1-2; tentative D call: TRBD1 (5 bases). This CDR3 has 15 residues. Trimming pared 4 bases from V and 3 bases from J, leaving 15 bases between. Germline V CDR1 and CDR2: MDHEN, SYDVKM. The CDR3 sequence: CASSSGADTYYGYTF. The CDR3 bases are TGTGCCAGCAGTTCGGGAGCGGACACTTACTATGGCTACACCTTC.

The V and J genes are TRBV27 and TRBJ2-7; D is possibly TRBD2 (6 bases). Trimming took off 5 bases at V and 5 bases at J, with 10 bases between the two ends. CDR3 size: 12 residues. From germline, CDR1 is MNHEY and CDR2 SMNVEV (reference sequence). The CDR3 protein is CASSVSGDEQYF. CDR3 in DNA: TGTGCCAGCAGTGTGTCGGGGGACGAGCAGTACTTC.

The chain has TRBV7-9 and TRBJ2-3; a possible D gene is TRBD2 (6 bases). This CDR3 contains 17 residues. CDR1 and CDR2 (germline): SEHNR, FQNEAQ (reference sequence). V was cut by 4 bases and J by 0 bases, with 17 bases left in between. The chain's CDR3 is CASSSSPRGISTDTQYF. The CDR3 nucleotides read TGTGCCAGCAGCTCCAGTCCCCGCGGGATTAGCACAGATACGCAGTATTTT. Looking up the rest from reference TRBV7-9 and TRBJ2-3 gives the full variable domain: DTGVSQNPRHKITKRGQNVTFRCDPISEHNRLYWYRQTLGQGPEFLTYFQNEAQLEKSRLLSDRFSAERPKGSFSTLEIQRTEQGDSAMYLCASSSSPRGISTDTQYFGPGTRLTVL.

V usage is TRBV2 and J usage is TRBJ2-3; 9 bases align to TRBD2. Germline loops: CDR1 SNHLY, CDR2 FYNNEI. The trim removed 6 bases at V and 6 bases at J, leaving 13 bases unmatched. The CDR3 length is 16 residues. The CDR3 DNA reads as TGTGCCAGCAGCCATGGGACTAGCCCATCACGGGATACGCAGTATTTT. Protein product: CASSHGTSPSRDTQYF.

The gene calls are TRBV6-1 and TRBJ2-1, with D possibly being TRBD2 (5 bases). Trimming removed 0 bases at V and 6 bases at J, with 9 bases between. The CDR3 runs 14 residues. Germline lookup yields CDR1 MNHNS and CDR2 SASEGT. The DNA of the CDR3 is TGTGCCAGCAGTGAAGCTCTGGAGGTCAATGAGCAGTTCTTC. It specifies CASSEALEVNEQFF.

The chain is built from TRBV6-5 and TRBJ1-6, with D possibly TRBD1 on 5 matching bases. The CDR3 has 14 amino acids. The germline CDR1 and CDR2 sequences are MNHEY and SVGAGI. V was shortened by 2 bases and J by 9 bases, with 11 bases between the two germline ends. CDR3 sequence reads: CASSYVGGTSPLHF. For the CDR3, the DNA is TGTGCCAGCAGTTACGTGGGGGGAACTTCACCCCTCCACTTT.

CDR3 residues: CASGNTKGLVIYEQYF. The CDR3 DNA reads as TGTGCCAGCGGAAATACCAAAGGACTAGTTATCTACGAGCAGTACTTC. The chain carries TRBV11-2 and TRBJ2-7; TRBD2 matches at 7 bases. The V gene's germline CDR1 is SGHAT and CDR2 FQNNGV. Trimming removed 8 bases from V and 3 bases from J; junction bases left unmatched: 16. The CDR3 covers 16 residues.

This clone appeared a single time. The V call is TRBV28, the J call TRBJ2-1; 10 positions agree with TRBD1. V shed 1 base, J shed 7 bases, and the junction held 16 bases outside the gene matches. This CDR3 has 19 amino acids. CDR1 MDHEN and CDR2 SYDVKM come from the germline V gene. The CDR3: CASSLFLSFGTGEVNEQFF. CDR3 nucleotides: TGTGCCAGCAGTTTATTTCTCTCGTTCGGGACAGGGGAGGTTAATGAGCAGTTCTTC. The entire variable domain, with the rest obtained from reference TRBV28 and TRBJ2-1, is as follows: DVKVTQSSRYLVKRTGEKVFLECVQDMDHENMFWYRQDPGLGLRLIYFSYDVKMKEKGDIPEGYSVSREKKERFSLILESASTNQTSMYLCASSLFLSFGTGEVNEQFFGPGTRLTVL.

V usage is TRBV23-1 and J usage is TRBJ1-5, with D perhaps TRBD1 (5 bases). TRBV23-1 is annotated as an ORF whose role is uncertain. This CDR3 has 17 amino acids. V was pared by 4 bases and J by 3 bases, with 19 bases between. CDR3 coding DNA: TGCGCCAGCAGTCCATTCTGTACAGGATGGGACAATCAGCCCCAGCATTTT. It yields the protein CASSPFCTGWDNQPQHF.

The sample holds a few counts of this clone. The rearrangement uses TRBV30 and TRBJ2-7; D might be TRBD1 (5 bases). The CDR3 runs to 13 residues. Trimming cost V 5 bases and J 4 bases, with 15 bases left between them. CDR1 is GTSNPN and CDR2 is SVGIG in the germline V gene (reference sequence). The CDR3 loop is CAWGPLQGYEQYF. CDR3 DNA sequence: TGTGCCTGGGGGCCTCTCCAGGGATACGAGCAGTACTTC.

The V and J genes are TRBV19 and TRBJ1-5; TRBD1 is a possible D gene (5 bases). Deletions cut 4 bases from V and 3 bases from J, with 13 bases between. Per the germline V gene, CDR1 is LNHDA and CDR2 is SQIVND (reference sequence). This CDR3 is 15 amino acids long. CDR3 amino acids: CASSTDPGHNQPQHF. CDR3 coding DNA: TGTGCCAGTAGTACGGACCCAGGGCACAATCAGCCCCAGCATTTT.

This clone turned up a few times. The chain carries TRBV10-3 and TRBJ1-5, with 8 nucleotides matching TRBD1. CDR1 and CDR2 from the germline V gene are ENHRY and SYGVKD. The CDR3 runs to 13 residues. The junction had 2 bases not matched to a gene; V was cut back by 5 bases and J by 5 bases. Written as DNA, the CDR3 is TGTGCCATCAGTCAGGACAGGGATCAGCCCCAGCATTTT. Its translation: CAISQDRDQPQHF.

In DNA form, the CDR3 reads TGTGCCAGCAGACAGAGGACACAGACAGGGTTTAATACTAAAGCTTTCTTT. This translates into CASRQRTQTGFNTKAFF. The rearrangement uses TRBV2 and TRBJ1-1; 7 bases fit TRBD1. Germline lookup yields CDR1 SNHLY and CDR2 FYNNEI. V shed 6 bases, J shed 9 bases, and the junction held 22 bases outside the gene matches. The CDR3 loop spans 17 amino acids.

The chain recombines TRBV2 with TRBJ1-1; possible D gene TRBD1, 6 bases. The germline V gene encodes CDR1 SNHLY and CDR2 FYNNEI. V was shortened by 7 bases and J by 3 bases, with 18 bases between the two germline ends. The CDR3 is 15 residues long. The CDR3 DNA sequence: TGTGCCAGCACTCCCCAGGGACAACGGGACACTGAAGCTTTCTTT. Protein: CASTPQGQRDTEAFF.

As DNA, the CDR3 is TGTGCCAGCAGGCAAAGCTCCGGACAGAACTATGGCTACACCTTC. This gives the protein CASRQSSGQNYGYTF. The rearrangement joins TRBV3-1 (or the pseudogene TRBV3-2) to TRBJ1-2, with D maybe TRBD1 (6 bases). V dropped 6 bases and J dropped 2 bases, with 16 bases sitting between them. From germline, CDR1 is LGHDT and CDR2 YNNKEL (reference sequence). CDR3 length: 15 amino acids.

This clone appeared a few times. This chain joins TRBV9 and TRBJ2-7; a possible D gene is TRBD2 (5 bases). Trimming cost V 0 bases and J 3 bases, with 13 bases left between them. CDR1 is SGDLS, CDR2 YYNGEE, per germline. The CDR3 is 15 amino acids. The CDR3 region is CASSVAGSVDYEQYF. DNA of the CDR3: TGTGCCAGCAGCGTAGCTGGTAGCGTTGACTACGAGCAGTACTTC.

In nucleotides, the CDR3 is TGTGCCACCAGCACGGGTAGTAATGAAAAACTGTTTTTT. Amino acids: CATSTGSNEKLFF. The chain links TRBV15 to TRBJ1-4; D not resolved. Germline values: CDR1 LNHNV, CDR2 YYDKDF (reference sequence). Deletions cut 4 bases from V and 4 bases from J, with 7 bases between. The CDR3 is 13 residues long. Using reference TRBV15 and TRBJ1-4 for the parts outside the CDR3, the full variable domain is DAMVIQNPRYQVTQFGKPVTLSCSQTLNHNVMYWYQQKSSQAPKLLFHYYDKDFNNEADTPDNFQSRRPNTSFCFLDIRSPGLGDTAMYLCATSTGSNEKLFFGSGTQLSVL.

This sequence joins TRBV7-9 and TRBJ2-7, with 7 bases fitting TRBD2. This CDR3 is built from 15 residues. Trimming took 4 bases from V and 0 from J; bases not matched to a gene: 6. Germline loops: CDR1 SEHNR, CDR2 FQNEAQ (reference sequence). For the CDR3, the DNA is TGTGCCAGCAGCTCTACCCGGGACTACTCCTACGAGCAGTACTTC. The encoded protein is CASSSTRDYSYEQYF.

The chain has TRBV29-1 and TRBJ1-1, with 9 bases fitting TRBD1. Germline values: CDR1 SQVTM, CDR2 ANQGSEA. The CDR3 is 14 residues long. CDR3 sequence: CSAGQGTMNTEAFF. The CDR3 bases are TGCAGTGCTGGACAGGGGACCATGAACACTGAAGCTTTCTTT.

This clone was seen once. The V gene is TRBV5-1, the J gene TRBJ2-7; TRBD1 might be the D (6 bases). The CDR3 extends over 14 amino acids. The germline gives CDR1 SGHRS, CDR2 YFSETQ. The germline V and J ends were trimmed by 2 bases and 3 bases, with 12 bases remaining between them. DNA of the CDR3: TGCGCCAGCAGCTTCCCAGGGGCATACTACGAGCAGTACTTC. It translates to CASSFPGAYYEQYF.

The chain employs TRBV29-1 and TRBJ1-3; the D is unclear. Germline CDR1 SQVTM, CDR2 ANQGSEA. Trimming shortened V by 2 bases and J by 0 bases, and 5 bases separated the two germline ends. CDR3 size: 13 residues. Here the CDR3 reads CSVEQISGNTIYF. The DNA for the CDR3 is TGCAGCGTTGAACAGATCTCTGGAAACACCATATATTTT.

The V call is TRBV9, the J call TRBJ2-7; perhaps TRBD1 as D (6 bases). Trimming removed 0 bases at V and 9 bases at J, with 10 bases between. CDR1 and CDR2 (germline): SGDLS, YYNGEE. This CDR3 has 12 residues. The CDR3 coding sequence is TGTGCCAGCAGCGTAGAACAGGGCGCGCAGTACTTC. Its translation: CASSVEQGAQYF.

Only a few counts were recorded for this clone. J is TRBJ2-7 and V is TRBV6-2 or TRBV6-3; 14 nucleotides line up with TRBD2. With 2 bases clipped from V and 2 bases from J, the junction kept 11 bases outside the gene matches. CDR3 size: 19 residues. Germline CDR1 MNHEY, CDR2 SVGEGT. Written as DNA, the CDR3 is TGTGCCAGCAGTTACCCCGGACTAGCGGGAGGTCCTAAAGCCTACGAGCAGTACTTC. The encoded protein is CASSYPGLAGGPKAYEQYF.

The CDR3 loop reads CASSPLLGGEETQYF. The CDR3 bases are TGCGCCAGCAGCCCCCTGTTGGGAGGGGAGGAGACCCAGTACTTC. The V and J genes are TRBV5-1 and TRBJ2-5; the match to TRBD2 covers 7 bases. V shed 4 bases, J shed 5 bases, and the junction held 11 bases outside the gene matches. CDR1 is SGHRS and CDR2 is YFSETQ in the germline V gene. The CDR3 loop spans 15 amino acids.

J is TRBJ1-4 and V is TRBV5-1; TRBD1 might be the D (6 bases). Trimming shortened V by 0 bases and J by 11 bases, and 14 bases separated the two germline ends. In germline, CDR1 is SGHRS, CDR2 YFSETQ. CDR3 length: 14 residues. This CDR3 is CASSLAGRGSKLFF. The CDR3 nucleotides are TGCGCCAGCAGCTTGGCTGGCAGGGGATCGAAACTGTTTTTT.

This chain connects TRBV4-1 to TRBJ2-4; TRBD2 aligns across 10 bases. CDR3 length: 15 residues. V shed 0 bases and J 8 bases; nucleotides not matched to a gene: 4. CDR1 and CDR2 from the germline V gene are MGHRA and YSYEKL. CDR3 sequence: CASSQDSSGSYIQYF. DNA of the CDR3: TGCGCCAGCAGCCAAGACTCTAGCGGGAGTTACATTCAGTACTTC.

This rearrangement joins TRBV7-6 to TRBJ1-1; no firm D call. CDR1 is SGHVS, CDR2 FNYEAQ, per germline. The CDR3 has 15 residues. The V end lost 0 bases, the J end lost 5 bases, and 13 bases lay between the germline ends. The CDR3 sequence is CASSLARAVQTEAFF. The DNA of the CDR3 is TGTGCCAGCAGCTTAGCGAGAGCGGTACAAACTGAAGCTTTCTTT.

This clone was seen only a few times. V and J are TRBV12-3 or TRBV12-4 and TRBJ2-1; D ambiguous. The germline V and J ends were trimmed by 1 base and 6 bases, with 7 bases remaining between them. The CDR3 runs to 13 residues. This CDR3 reads CASSLGLLNEQFF. CDR3 in DNA: TGTGCCAGCAGTTTAGGACTCCTCAATGAGCAGTTCTTC.

This clone was picked up one time. V and J are TRBV6-1 and TRBJ1-5; 10 nucleotides line up with TRBD1. Looked up from germline, CDR1 is MNHNS and CDR2 is SASEGT. The CDR3 contains 21 residues. Trimming cost V 1 base and J 1 base; bases outside gene matches: 16. The CDR3 DNA reads as TGTGCCAGCAGTGAAGGCAATCAGGACAGGGGGTGGATCAGGAGCAATCAGCCCCAGCATTTT. Translation gives CASSEGNQDRGWIRSNQPQHF.

The V gene is TRBV5-4, the J gene TRBJ1-1; tentative D call: TRBD1 (6 bases). The CDR3 runs 15 residues. Trimming removed 3 bases from V and 1 base from J, with 13 bases in between. CDR1 and CDR2 from the germline V gene are SGHNT and YYREEE (reference sequence). The DNA of the CDR3 is TGTGCCAGCAGCTCCAAACTGACAGGGAACACTGAAGCTTTCTTT. Amino acid sequence: CASSSKLTGNTEAFF.

The CDR3 DNA reads as TGTGCCAGCAGACTTGGACAGGGTCCCTACAATGAGCAGTTCTTC. Protein sequence: CASRLGQGPYNEQFF. The rearrangement uses TRBV2 and TRBJ2-1, with 8 bases identical to TRBD1. CDR3 size: 15 residues. Germline V gene lookup returns CDR1 SNHLY and CDR2 FYNNEI. The junction had 6 bases not matched to a gene; V was cut back by 6 bases and J by 2 bases. The full variable domain, with the rest looked up from reference TRBV2 and TRBJ2-1, is EPEVTQTPSHQVTQMGQEVILRCVPISNHLYFYWYRQILGQKVEFLVSFYNNEISEKSEIFDDQFSVERPDGSNFTLKIRSTKLEDSAMYFCASRLGQGPYNEQFFGPGTRLTVL.